These T cell receptor beta chains were read from a single sample in a study of T-cell memory formation after mild COVID-19. TCRdb processed the 5' RACE reads anew with MiXCR; each CDR3 protein has one entry. The sample has 450,000 to 650,000 distinct CDR3 sequences, 20% seen once. Material: PBMCs or a T cell subset sorted from them (not recorded which). The receptors derive from an adult woman who had mild COVID-19 (a few samples of this study predate the infection). Cell type and time point are not known. CDR3s include the opening cysteine and the closing phenylalanine or tryptophan. D genes are given only for firm matches. The listing skips clone size in some rows; elsewhere it reads once, few, many or a size class.

j_call clone_size v_call d_call cdr3_nt cdr3_aa
TRBJ2-1 - TRBV9 - TGTGCCAGCAGCCCCCGGGATAGCGGCTACAATGAGCAGTTCTTC CASSPRDSGYNEQFF
TRBJ2-7 many TRBV12-3/TRBV12-4 - TGTGCCAGCAGTGGATTCGGGACAAACTACGAGCAGTACTTC CASSGFGTNYEQYF
TRBJ1-6 few TRBV4-1 TRBD1 TGCGCCAGCAGCCAAGGAGGGACAGGGATGAATTCACCCCTCCACTTT CASSQGGTGMNSPLHF
TRBJ1-2 - TRBV6-6 - TGTGCCAGCAGTTTCAGGGCTAAGTCTGGCTACACCTTC CASSFRAKSGYTF
TRBJ2-7 - TRBV12-3/TRBV12-4 - TGTGCCAGCAGTCTTACTTACAGGGTCGTCGAGCAGTACTTC CASSLTYRVVEQYF
TRBJ2-5 many TRBV12-3/TRBV12-4 - TGTGCCAGCAGTTTAGAAGGGGGGGCCGAGACCCAGTACTTC CASSLEGGAETQYF
TRBJ2-1 few TRBV19 TRBD1 TGTGCCAGTAGAGGGACAGGGGAGGGATACAATGAGCAGTTCTTC CASRGTGEGYNEQFF
TRBJ1-2 - TRBV29-1 - TGCAGCGTTGAAGAACAGGGAAACTATGGCTACACCTTC CSVEEQGNYGYTF
TRBJ1-4 - TRBV5-1 - TGCGCCAGCAGCCGATACAGTAGCTCTATTGAAAAACTGTTTTTT CASSRYSSSIEKLFF
TRBJ2-1 - TRBV4-1 - TGCGCCAGCAGTCCAAGATTTGCGGGCAATGAGCAGTTCTTC CASSPRFAGNEQFF
TRBJ1-6 - TRBV11-2 TRBD1 TGTGCCAGCAGCTTTCCCGACAGGGGAAATTCACCCCTCCACTTT CASSFPDRGNSPLHF
TRBJ2-3 - TRBV3-1 - TGTGCCAGCGGCCCCCTGGGGCCCACAGATACGCAGTATTTT CASGPLGPTDTQYF
TRBJ2-2 - TRBV3-1 TRBD1 TGTGCCAGCAGCCAGTATAGACAGGGGGCCGGGGAGCTGTTTTTT CASSQYRQGAGELFF
TRBJ2-3 few TRBV20-1 - TGCAGTGCTAGTCCTCGGCGGGGCACAGATACGCAGTATTTT CSASPRRGTDTQYF
TRBJ2-2 many TRBV5-1 - TGCGCCAGCAGGTCCGGGACGACCACCGGGGAGCTGTTTTTT CASRSGTTTGELFF